Following are 21 T cell receptor gamma chains from one sample sequenced in a study of gamma-delta chains in newborns, infants, children. TCRdb re-analyzed the reads via CATT. The table includes about 1,500 gamma-chain clones, around 12% detected once. Source material: blood. The receptors were gathered from a child who was a newborn, infant or young child, either healthy, febrile or measles-vaccinated (not recorded which).

A remark on this clone: A much larger clonotype is one base distant, so this may be a read error. Other DNA sequences of this sample code for an identical CDR3. The rearrangement uses TRGV9 and TRGJP. Trimming removed 5 bases from V and 4 bases from J; junction bases left unmatched: 8. Germline CDR1 GITISATS, CDR2 ISYDGTV (reference sequence). CDR3 length: 17 residues. The chain's CDR3 is CALWVVPQELGKKIKVF. The DNA of the CDR3 is TGTGCCTTGTGGGTGGTTCCTCAAGAGTTGGGCAAAAAAATCAAGGTATTT.

This clone occurred a few times. Other DNA sequences in this sample translate to the same CDR3. The CDR3 is CALWEVLGELGKKIKVF. CDR3 coding DNA: TGTGCCTTGTGGGAGGTGCTGGGGGAGTTGGGCAAAAAAATCAAGGTATTT. The chain couples TRGV9 to TRGJP. Germline assignment: CDR1 GITISATS and CDR2 ISYDGTV (reference sequence). CDR3 length: 17 residues. V lost 0 bases to trimming and J lost 7 bases; unmatched junction nucleotides: 6.

This clone occurred a few times. A read error is likely here: a far larger clone is one base away. At the DNA level, this CDR3 is encoded by other sequences in the same sample as well. This sequence joins TRGV9 and TRGJP. This CDR3 contains 16 residues. The junction had 7 bases not matched to a gene; V was cut back by 4 bases and J by 7 bases. Germline V gene sequence: CDR1 GITISATS, CDR2 ISYDGTV (reference sequence). CDR3 sequence: CALWEVRELGKKIKVF. For the CDR3, the DNA is TGTGCCTTGTGGGAAGTGCGGGAGTTGGGCAAAAAAATCAAGGTATTT.

The chain uses TRGV9 and TRGJ1 or TRGJ2. CDR1 is GITISATS and CDR2 is ISYDGTV in the germline V gene (reference sequence). The junction had 18 bases not matched to a gene; V was cut back by 2 bases and J by 5 bases. This CDR3 spans 17 amino acids. The DNA for the CDR3 is TGTGCCTTGTGGGAGGCCCCCTTTATCTGCGTTCATTATAAGAAACTCTTT. This sequence encodes CALWEAPFICVHYKKLF.

By share, this clone ranks as large. The sample has other DNA sequences that encode this CDR3 too. This rearrangement joins TRGV9 to TRGJP. There are 14 residues in the CDR3. V shed 4 bases and J 6 bases; nucleotides not matched to a gene: 0. Germline lookup yields CDR1 GITISATS and CDR2 ISYDGTV (reference sequence). DNA for the CDR3: TGTGCCTTGTGGGAAGAGTTGGGCAAAAAAATCAAGGTATTT. This gives the protein CALWEELGKKIKVF.

In its sample, this clone is medium-sized (0.01 to 0.1%). In nucleotides, the CDR3 is TGTGCCTTGTGGGGTCACGAGGAAGAGTTGGGCAAAAAAATCAAGGTATTT. Its translation: CALWGHEEELGKKIKVF. The V and J genes are TRGV9 and TRGJP. This CDR3 spans 17 amino acids. J gave up 5 bases and V 5 bases, and 9 bases lay outside the gene matches. Germline V lookup: CDR1 GITISATS, CDR2 ISYDGTV (reference sequence).

In regard to this clone: One junction end does not reproduce the germline sequence, and a read error may be involved. The chain joins TRGV9 to TRGJP. This CDR3 is 19 amino acids long. Germline CDR1 GITISATS, CDR2 ISYDGTV (reference sequence). In DNA, the CDR3 is TGTGCCTTGTGGGGGGTGCAGGGATCAAGAGCGTTGGGCAAAAAAATCAAGGTATTT. Protein: CALWGVQGSRALGKKIKVF.

This clone was detected only a few times. This specimen includes other DNA sequences encoding the same CDR3. This chain links TRGV9 with TRGJP. CDR1 is GITISATS, CDR2 ISYDGTV, per germline (reference sequence). After removal of 2 bases from V and 4 bases from J, the junction contained 5 bases not matched to a gene. This CDR3 contains 17 residues. CDR3 sequence: CALWEALQELGKKIKVF. The CDR3 nucleotides read TGTGCCTTGTGGGAGGCCCTTCAAGAGTTGGGCAAAAAAATCAAGGTATTT.

This clone is termed medium-sized. Other DNA sequences from this sample encode an identical CDR3 as well. This chain links TRGV9 with TRGJP. Per germline, CDR1 GITISATS and CDR2 ISYDGTV (reference sequence). The junction had 4 bases not matched to a gene; V was cut back by 0 bases and J by 8 bases. The CDR3 has 16 amino acids. The CDR3 reads CALWEVLQLGKKIKVF. The CDR3 bases are TGTGCCTTGTGGGAGGTGCTTCAGTTGGGCAAAAAAATCAAGGTATTT.

This clone was counted a few times. A read error is the likely source, as a far larger clone sits one nucleotide away. Other DNA sequences in this sample translate to the same CDR3. The rearrangement links TRGV9 to TRGJP. Germline CDR1 and CDR2: GITISATS and ISYDGTV (reference sequence). There are 16 residues in the CDR3. The CDR3 DNA reads as TGTGCCTTGTGGGAGGTGTCAGAGTTGGGCAAAAAAATCAAAGTATTT. Protein: CALWEVSELGKKIKVF.

Note on this clone: Just one base apart from a much larger clone, this may be a read error. Other DNA sequences in this specimen translate into the identical CDR3. V is TRGV9 and J is TRGJP. This CDR3 contains 17 residues. Germline lookup yields CDR1 GITISATS and CDR2 ISYDGTV (reference sequence). V was clipped by 0 bases and J by 7 bases; unmatched bases: 6. CDR3 sequence: CALWEVHKELGKKIKVF. The CDR3 nucleotides read TGTGCCTTGTGGGAGGTGCACAAGGAGTTGGGCAAAAAAATCAAGGTATTT.

The rearrangement joins TRGV4 to TRGJP1. V shed 3 bases and J 2 bases; nucleotides not matched to a gene: 9. From germline, CDR1 is EGSTGY and CDR2 YDSYTSSV. The CDR3 consists of 16 residues. The CDR3 sequence: CATWDRDRTTGWFKIF. In DNA form, the CDR3 reads TGTGCCACCTGGGATCGTGATAGGACCACTGGTTGGTTCAAGATATTT.

This clone was detected a few times. One junction end does not reproduce the germline sequence, and a read error may be involved. This chain uses TRGV9 with TRGJP. Germline V gene sequence: CDR1 GITISATS, CDR2 ISYDGTV (reference sequence). The CDR3 runs to 16 residues. The CDR3 sequence: CALWEVRALGKKIKVF. DNA of the CDR3: TGTGCCTTGTGGGAGGTGCGTGCGTTGGGCAAAAAGATCAAGGTATTT.

In its sample, this clone was seen a few times. Since a far larger clone is one base different, this is likely a read error. The rearrangement joins TRGV9 to TRGJP. CDR3 size: 13 residues. Germline CDR1 GITISATS, CDR2 ISYDGTV (reference sequence). This CDR3 is CALWELGKKIRVF. In DNA form, the CDR3 reads TGTGCCTTGTGGGAGTTGGGCAAAAAAATCAGGGTATTT.

As to this clone: Within the sample, other DNA sequences also encode this same CDR3. The chain employs TRGV9 and TRGJP. The CDR3 is 17 amino acids. J was trimmed by 4 bases and V by 1 base; bases with no gene match: 4. CDR1 is GITISATS and CDR2 is ISYDGTV in the germline V gene (reference sequence). Here the CDR3 reads CALWEVGQELGKKIKVF. The CDR3 DNA sequence: TGTGCCTTGTGGGAGGTTGGTCAAGAGTTGGGCAAAAAAATCAAGGTATTT.

On this clone itself: At one end the junction does not follow the germline gene, possibly because of a read error. V is TRGV2 and J is TRGJ1 or TRGJ2. CDR1 is EGSNGY and CDR2 is YDSYNSKV in the germline V gene. The CDR3 has 12 amino acids. CDR3 loop: CATWYGHYKKLF. DNA of the CDR3: TGTGCCACCTGGTACGGGCATTATAAGAAACTCTTT.

The V call is TRGV9, the J call TRGJP. Germline loops: CDR1 GITISATS, CDR2 ISYDGTV (reference sequence). V trimming: 0 bases; J trimming: 9 bases; junction bases outside the gene matches: 8. The CDR3 consists of 17 residues. The CDR3 DNA follows: TGTGCCTTGTGGGAGGTGCTGGGAGGGTTGGGCAAAAAAATCAAGGTATTT. Its translation is CALWEVLGGLGKKIKVF.

There are a few counts of this clone. The rearrangement links TRGV9 to TRGJP. V shed 2 bases, J shed 7 bases, and the junction held 11 bases outside the gene matches. The CDR3 contains 18 residues. Germline loops: CDR1 GITISATS, CDR2 ISYDGTV (reference sequence). CDR3 sequence (DNA): TGTGCCTTGTGGGAGGCCCGTGAGTACGAGTTGGGCAAAAAAATCAAGGTATTT. This encodes CALWEAREYELGKKIKVF.

This clone was counted a few times. The protein TCRdb lists belongs to a much larger clone and differs from this DNA's translation at residue 7, which points to a read error; the protein shown is made from the DNA. This chain connects TRGV9 to TRGJP. Trimming cost V 2 bases and J 6 bases; bases outside gene matches: 4. The germline CDR1 and CDR2 sequences are GITISATS and ISYDGTV (reference sequence). The length of the CDR3 is 16 residues. The CDR3 coding sequence is TGTGCCTTGTGGGAGGAACCAGAGTTGGGCAAAAAAATCAAGGTATTT. This encodes CALWEEPELGKKIKVF.

In this sample, this clone is medium-sized. This sample includes further DNA sequences coding for the same CDR3. The V call is TRGV9, the J call TRGJP. Germline V lookup: CDR1 GITISATS, CDR2 ISYDGTV (reference sequence). The V segment lost 4 bases and the J segment 4 bases; nucleotides outside the gene matches: 7. The CDR3 consists of 17 residues. This chain's CDR3 is CALWDHNQELGKKIKVF. The CDR3, as DNA: TGTGCCTTGTGGGATCATAATCAAGAGTTGGGCAAAAAAATCAAGGTATTT.

As for this clone: It may be a read error: a sequence one base away is much more abundant. This chain links TRGV9 with TRGJP. Germline V gene data show CDR1 as GITISATS and CDR2 as ISYDGTV (reference sequence). The CDR3 sequence is 17 residues long. The CDR3 DNA reads as TGTGCCTTGTGGGAGGTCCCGCAAGAGTTGGGCGAAAAAATCAAGGTATTT. The encoded protein is CALWEVPQELGEKIKVF.